The rows below give T cell receptor beta chains drawn from one sample of a study of T cells in Graves' hyperthyroidism and ophthalmopathy. TCRdb fed the multiplex PCR reads into MiXCR, producing one record per CDR3 protein. The table includes some 350,000 distinct CDR3 sequences, 12% to 15% detected once. Sequencing input: blood. These receptors were collected from a woman aged 55-75 years with Graves' ophthalmopathy. Both conserved end residues are part of each CDR3. Fields, in order: clone size, J gene, V gene, D gene, CDR3 DNA, CDR3 protein. A D gene is named only where the DNA matches it firmly. Size is omitted from some rows. Given values are once, few, many or a class for expanded clones.

>few|TRBJ2-1|TRBV4-1|NA
TGCGCCAGCAGCCAAGACCCAGGGAAAACCTACAATGAGCAGTTCTTC
CASSQDPGKTYNEQFF
>few|TRBJ2-1|TRBV12-3/TRBV12-4|NA
TGTGCCAGCAGGTCCGGGACTTCCTACAATGAGCAGTTCTTC
CASRSGTSYNEQFF
>many|TRBJ2-7|TRBV30|NA
TGTGCCTGGACCCTTGGGCGCAGGGGAAACTACGAGCAGTACTTC
CAWTLGRRGNYEQYF
>many|TRBJ2-7|TRBV5-8|NA
TGTGCCAGCAGCTTGGTGGCGACTGAGGGCTCCTACGAGCAGTACTTC
CASSLVATEGSYEQYF
>many|TRBJ2-5|TRBV20-1|NA
TGCAGTGCTGAAAGACCCAGCCCCGGAGAGACCCAGTACTTC
CSAERPSPGETQYF
>NA|TRBJ1-5|TRBV29-1|TRBD1
TGCAGCGTTAGGCAGGGGGTCAATCAGCCCCAGCATTTT
CSVRQGVNQPQHF
>few|TRBJ1-6|TRBV6-1|TRBD1
TGTGCCAGCAGGGAGGGACAGGGAGGTTCACCCCTCCACTTT
CASREGQGGSPLHF
>few|TRBJ1-5|TRBV5-6|NA
TGTGCCAGCAGCTTGAGAGCGGCGCGGGTGGGTCAGCCCCAGCATTTT
CASSLRAARVGQPQHF
>few|TRBJ2-2|TRBV15|NA
TGTGCCACCAGCAGAGATATCAGAAACACCGGGGAGCTGTTTTTT
CATSRDIRNTGELFF
>NA|TRBJ2-1|TRBV19|TRBD1
TGTGCCAGTACTTTGAGGGGGCTCTACAATGAGCAGTTCTTC
CASTLRGLYNEQFF
>few|TRBJ1-6|TRBV2|TRBD1
TGTGCCAGCAGCACCGGGACAGCCTATAGACCCCTCCACTTT
CASSTGTAYRPLHF
>many|TRBJ2-1|TRBV28|TRBD2
TGTGCCAGCAGTCATAGCGGGAGGGGCTCCTACAATGAGCAGTTCTTC
CASSHSGRGSYNEQFF
>many|TRBJ1-1|TRBV3-1|NA
TGTGCCAGCAGCGCCCGGGGTCAGAGCGTGGCTTTCTTT
CASSARGQSVAFF
>NA|TRBJ2-3|TRBV6-1|TRBD1
TGTGCCAGCAGTCGCCGGGACAGGGGGCTTGGCACAGATACGCAGTATTTT
CASSRRDRGLGTDTQYF
>once|TRBJ2-3|TRBV9|TRBD2
TGTGCCAGCAGCATAACTAGCGGGGGGTGGACAGATACGCAGTATTTT
CASSITSGGWTDTQYF
>few|TRBJ1-1|TRBV9|TRBD1
TGTGCCAGCAGCCCCCCAATGGGGACAGGAGTGAACACTGAAGCTTTCTTT
CASSPPMGTGVNTEAFF
>few|TRBJ1-2|TRBV29-1|NA
TGCAGCGTTGACGGGGTCTACCCCACCACCTTC
CSVDGVYPTTF
>NA|TRBJ1-1|TRBV4-1|TRBD1
TGCGCCAGCAGCCTGGGACAGGGGAGCCGTGAAGCTTTCTTT
CASSLGQGSREAFF
>many|TRBJ2-1|TRBV28|NA
TGTGCCAGCAGGTCGGGACTTCTCTACAATGAGCAGTTCTTC
CASRSGLLYNEQFF
>few|TRBJ2-5|TRBV12-3/TRBV12-4|TRBD1
TGTGCCAGCAGTCAGACAGGGCTAGAGGCGGAGACCCAGTACTTC
CASSQTGLEAETQYF
>many|TRBJ1-6|TRBV2|NA
TGTGCCAGCAGTGACGACGCGTATGGTTCACCCCTCCACTTT
CASSDDAYGSPLHF
>NA|TRBJ2-3|TRBV20-1|TRBD2
TGCAGTGCTGGGGCTAGCGGGAGTCTAGATACGCAGTATTTT
CSAGASGSLDTQYF
>NA|TRBJ2-7|TRBV12-3/TRBV12-4|NA
TGTGCCAGCAGCTGGGGATACGGGCAGTACTTC
CASSWGYGQYF
>many|TRBJ2-5|TRBV18|NA
TGTGCCAGCTCACCACATCAGACGGCACAAGAGACCCAGTACTTC
CASSPHQTAQETQYF
>many|TRBJ2-7|TRBV6-1|NA
TGTGCCAGCAGCATCCTCGGGGCCCACGAGCAGTACTTC
CASSILGAHEQYF
>many|TRBJ2-7|TRBV7-9|NA
TGTGCCAGCAGCTTAGCTTCAGGCCAGGCCTTCTACGAGCAGTACTTC
CASSLASGQAFYEQYF
>NA|TRBJ2-1|TRBV9|NA
TGTGCCAGCAGCGTCCCGAGAGGGGGGGTCGATGAGCAGTTCTTC
CASSVPRGGVDEQFF
>once|TRBJ1-2|TRBV19|TRBD1
TGTGCCAGTACCTCAACCCAGGGGGTTAACTATGGCTACACCTTC
CASTSTQGVNYGYTF
>few|TRBJ1-2|TRBV29-1|NA
TGCAGCGCAGGGGAGGGAGGTGGCTACACCTTC
CSAGEGGGYTF
>many|TRBJ2-7|TRBV20-1|TRBD2
TGCAGTGCTAGAGATCGGCTAGCGGGCACTTACGAGCAGTACTTC
CSARDRLAGTYEQYF
>many|TRBJ1-4|TRBV2|NA
TGTGCCAGCAGTGAAGATGGGAGGGGTCGAACTAATGAAAAACTGTTTTTT
CASSEDGRGRTNEKLFF
>many|TRBJ2-7|TRBV5-1|NA
TGCGCCAGCAGCCTACAGGGAATCGAGCAGTACTTC
CASSLQGIEQYF
>NA|TRBJ2-1|TRBV12-3/TRBV12-4|NA
TGTGCCAGCAGTCCGGCCAGGGGGCAGTTCTTC
CASSPARGQFF
>many|TRBJ2-7|TRBV28|TRBD2
TGTGCCAGCAGACCTCCGGGACTAGCGAGCTACGAGCAGTACTTC
CASRPPGLASYEQYF
>many|TRBJ1-1|TRBV5-4|TRBD1
TGTGCCAGCAGCGTACAGGGGGCAATAACTATGGCTTTCTTT
CASSVQGAITMAFF
>many|TRBJ1-1|TRBV3-1|TRBD1
TGTGCCAGCAGCCAAGAGACACAGGGGCGCGAAGCTTTCTTT
CASSQETQGREAFF
>NA|TRBJ2-3|TRBV19|NA
TGTGCCAGTAGTATAGCCGCAGGCACAGATACGCAGTATTTT
CASSIAAGTDTQYF
>many|TRBJ2-1|TRBV2|TRBD2
TGTGCCATCGGGCAGGGACTAGGAGGGGAGCAGTTCTTC
CAIGQGLGGEQFF
>many|TRBJ2-1|TRBV2|TRBD2
TGTGCCAGCAGGCCGGGACTAGCAGGCAATGAGCAGTTCTTC
CASRPGLAGNEQFF
>NA|TRBJ1-1|TRBV12-3/TRBV12-4|NA
TGTGCCAGCAGTCGCCGGGGGAACACTGAAGCTTTCTTT
CASSRRGNTEAFF
>NA|TRBJ2-1|TRBV28|NA
TGTGCCAGCAGTTTCCCCGGTACAGCGGGCAATGAGCAGTTCTTC
CASSFPGTAGNEQFF
>many|TRBJ2-1|TRBV6-1|TRBD2
TGTGCCAGCAGCCGCTCCGGCGGGAGTTTCAATGAGCAGTTCTTC
CASSRSGGSFNEQFF
>NA|TRBJ2-3|TRBV20-1|NA
TGCAGTGCTAGAGTGCGACGCGGGACGGCAGATACGCAGTATTTT
CSARVRRGTADTQYF
>NA|TRBJ2-5|TRBV27|NA
TGTGCCAGCAGTATCTACCGGGAGCAACAAGAGACCCAGTACTTC
CASSIYREQQETQYF
>NA|TRBJ1-2|TRBV5-8|NA
TGTGCCAGCAGCCTTGACCTCGACAGGCTGTATGGCTACACCTTC
CASSLDLDRLYGYTF
>many|TRBJ2-3|TRBV20-1|TRBD2
TGCAGTGCTCCTCAGGGGTATGGGACTAGCGGGAGTGCTACAGATACGCAGTATTTT
CSAPQGYGTSGSATDTQYF
>many|TRBJ1-2|TRBV3-1|NA
TGTGCCAGCAGCCAAGGTCAGGGCCGGTATGGCTACACCTTC
CASSQGQGRYGYTF
>few|TRBJ2-3|TRBV19|NA
TGTGCCAGTAGTATTGGTGGAAACAGTGGGGATACGCAGTATTTT
CASSIGGNSGDTQYF
>few|TRBJ1-5|TRBV19|NA
TGTGCCAGTAGGCAGACGGGGGTAGATCAGCCCCAGCATTTT
CASRQTGVDQPQHF
>NA|TRBJ1-5|TRBV6-2/TRBV6-3|TRBD1
TGTGCCACTGGGGTGGGGACAGGGGGCCGAAATCAGCCCCAGCATTTT
CATGVGTGGRNQPQHF
>many|TRBJ2-7|TRBV20-1|NA
TGCAGTGCTAGCTGGGAAAGCTCCTACGAGCAGTACTTC
CSASWESSYEQYF
>NA|TRBJ1-1|TRBV4-2|TRBD1
TGTGCCAGCAGCCAATTTAGCAGGGGGCGCTCTGAAGCTTTCTTT
CASSQFSRGRSEAFF
>NA|TRBJ2-2|TRBV10-3|NA
TGTGCCATCAGCGCAAGCATCGGGGGTACCGGGGAGCTGTTTTTT
CAISASIGGTGELFF
>few|TRBJ2-6|TRBV9|NA
TGTGCCAGCAGCGTAGATGTGGAGGCAGGGGCCAACGTCCTGACTTTC
CASSVDVEAGANVLTF
>NA|TRBJ2-7|TRBV4-2|NA
TGTGCCAGCAGCCAAGAAGACAAAGGGATCTACGAGCAGTACTTC
CASSQEDKGIYEQYF
>many|TRBJ1-1|TRBV29-1|NA
TGCAGCGTGGGTTCAGGGGACGGAGCTTTCTTT
CSVGSGDGAFF
>few|TRBJ2-2|TRBV7-3|NA
TGTGCCAGCAGCTTAGATGGGTCTACCGGGGAGCTGTTTTTT
CASSLDGSTGELFF
>few|TRBJ2-1|TRBV29-1|NA
TGCAGCGTTGAAAGGGAGGGGGGCGTGTACAATGAGCAGTTCTTC
CSVEREGGVYNEQFF
>many|TRBJ2-1|TRBV7-9|NA
TGTGCCAGCAGCCCCTACGGACCTCGGGGCGAGCAGTTCTTC
CASSPYGPRGEQFF